Listed here are 5 T cell receptor beta chains from one sample, sequenced in a study of T cell repertoires in cytomegalovirus infection. TCRdb redid the calling of the reads with MiXCR, one entry per CDR3 protein. The data show around 290,000 distinct CDR3 sequences, roughly 25% seen once. The sample consisted of PBMCs. All receptors come from a human donor in good health (CMV status not recorded). Some clones in this sample may be carry-over from other donors' samples.

The chain has TRBV19 and TRBJ1-3; D unresolved. Deletions cut 4 bases from V and 3 bases from J, with 4 bases between. Germline V gives CDR1 LNHDA, CDR2 SQIVND (reference sequence). The CDR3 is 12 amino acids. The CDR3 loop is CASSTLGNTIYF. Here the CDR3 DNA reads TGTGCCAGTAGTACCCTTGGAAACACCATATATTTT.

The CDR3 loop reads CASSLSDSNEQFF. CDR3 DNA sequence: TGCGCCAGCAGCTTGTCGGACAGCAATGAGCAGTTCTTC. The V and J genes are TRBV5-1 and TRBJ2-1; perhaps TRBD1 as D (6 bases). This CDR3 has 13 amino acids. Trimming left V 1 base short and J 6 bases short, with 8 bases between. Germline loops: CDR1 SGHRS, CDR2 YFSETQ.

This clonotype was recorded a few times. The rearrangement uses TRBV12-5 and TRBJ2-3; D is possibly TRBD2 (5 bases). The V gene lost 7 bases and the J gene lost 1 base, with 12 bases spanning the gap. Germline assignment: CDR1 LGHNT and CDR2 FRNRAP. This CDR3 region has 14 residues. The DNA for the CDR3 is TGTGCTAGTGTCGAAGGGAGCGGCACAGATACGCAGTATTTT. Translating it yields CASVEGSGTDTQYF. Drawing the rest from reference TRBV12-5 and TRBJ2-3, the complete variable domain is DARVTQTPRHKVTEMGQEVTMRCQPILGHNTVFWYRQTMMQGLELLAYFRNRAPLDDSGMPKDRFSAEMPDATLATLKIQPSEPRDSAVYFCASVEGSGTDTQYFGPGTRLTVL.

This clonotype was counted between two and nine times. The rearrangement joins TRBV19 to TRBJ2-7; D uncertain. CDR1 and CDR2 (germline): LNHDA, SQIVND (reference sequence). The ends were cut back, 0 bases at V and 3 bases at J, with 6 bases in the middle. The CDR3 covers 13 residues. The CDR3 region is CASSIDRSYEQYV. The CDR3 coding sequence is TGTGCCAGTAGTATAGATAGGAGCTACGAGCAGTACGTC.

The chain uses TRBV29-1 and TRBJ1-1; TRBD1 agrees at 11 bases. Germline V gene lookup returns CDR1 SQVTM and CDR2 ANQGSEA. The CDR3 loop spans 12 amino acids. After removal of 8 bases from V and 6 bases from J, the junction contained 5 bases not matched to a gene. The chain's CDR3 is CSIWDRGAEAFF. The DNA of the CDR3 is TGCAGCATTTGGGACAGGGGGGCTGAAGCTTTCTTT.